The sequence of this T cell receptor (beta chain) was determined in a study of cytomegalovirus exposure and HLA in healthy donors. In the study overall: Researchers previously reported finding roughly 120 million unique TCR beta sequences from 150 million to 200 million T cells. Whole-study results and caveats: The number of N-insertions in an Asian-associated ancestry cluster was reportedly below the approximately 700-donor mean in a later analysis.

While unrecorded immune exposures were likely, the donors were nominally healthy when sampled. About this clone: Antigen specificity is unknown.

Primers for the PCR totalled 60 Vbeta and 13 Jbeta. Using immunoSEQ multiplex PCR, the repertoire was profiled, and TCRdb retains in-frame clones only, with some absent. The sample yields about 82,000 clones, approximately 80% seen once. Germline V lookup: CDR1 MNHNS, CDR2 SASEGT. The junction had 10 bases not matched to a gene; V was cut back by 4 bases and J by 7 bases. The length of the CDR3 is 14 residues. The chain joins TRBV6-1 to TRBJ2-7, with TRBD2 matching over 7 bases. The receptor was isolated from a middle-aged man in good health and CMV-seronegative. The sample consisted of PBMCs. CDR3 in DNA: TGTGCCAGCAGTGCGAAGAGCGGGGACCGGGAGCAGTACTTC. This encodes CASSAKSGDREQYF.